The 18 T cell receptor beta chains in this list originate from one sample, sequenced in a study of shared clonotypes between healthy human individuals (dated by TCRdb to the early 2020s). Receptor amplification or capture employed the immunoSEQ multiplex PCR assay. TCRdb took over this immuneACCESS table, retaining in-frame rearrangements with V and J assigned. Such tables are incomplete; in checked studies, under half of the missing clones stem from an unresolved V gene, and the remainder is unexplained. This sample is represented by a few hundred thousand clones; over 50% of them were singletons. Roughly 11% of the sample is taken by the ten largest. Sequenced input: memory CD4+ T cells sorted from blood. Reading the label with the study, this specimen's cell subset or site is: CD45RA-negative fraction. The receptors shown here come from a man between 25 and 39 years old in good health.

CDR3 DNA sequence: TGTGCCAGCACATCCCAGTCCGGGTCGGCCCAGTACTTC. Translating it yields CASTSQSGSAQYF. J is TRBJ2-5 and V is TRBV2; D gene unclear. Per the germline V gene, CDR1 is SNHLY and CDR2 is FYNNEI. This CDR3 comprises 13 residues. The V gene lost 7 bases and the J gene lost 9 bases, with 18 bases spanning the gap.

The CDR3 loop is CASSQMDRPYGYTF. In DNA form, the CDR3 reads TGTGCCAGCAGCCAAATGGACCGACCGTATGGCTACACCTTC. The J gene is TRBJ1-2, the V gene TRBV14; D gene ambiguous. The germline CDR1 and CDR2 sequences are SGHDN and FVKESK. The CDR3 runs 14 residues. Trimming removed 2 bases from V and 5 bases from J, with 12 bases in between.

The chain combines TRBV30 with TRBJ2-5; D uncertain. The CDR3 sequence is 13 residues long. Trimming took off 2 bases at V and 1 base at J, with 8 bases between the two ends. CDR1 and CDR2 (germline): GTSNPN, SVGIG (reference sequence). The CDR3 here is CAWSPAAQETQYF. In DNA, the CDR3 is TGTGCCTGGAGTCCGGCAGCCCAAGAGACCCAGTACTTC.

This chain connects TRBV7-9 to TRBJ2-7, with D possibly being TRBD1 (5 bases). Trimming stripped 5 bases from V and 2 bases from J, with 10 bases between. Germline V gene data show CDR1 as SEHNR and CDR2 as FQNEAQ (reference sequence). This CDR3 is 13 amino acids long. The CDR3 region is CASSPREAYEQYF. CDR3 coding DNA: TGTGCCAGCAGCCCCAGGGAAGCCTACGAGCAGTACTTC.

This clone showed up just a few times. The V gene is TRBV6-5, the J gene TRBJ1-5, with 7 bases that match TRBD1. After removal of 7 bases from V and 2 bases from J, the junction contained 2 bases not matched to a gene. Germline V gene lookup returns CDR1 MNHEY and CDR2 SVGAGI. The CDR3 extends over 13 amino acids. The CDR3 region has the DNA TGTGCCAGCAAAGGGACAGGCAATCAGCCCCAGCATTTT. Protein: CASKGTGNQPQHF.

The J gene is TRBJ2-4, the V gene TRBV5-6; 11 nucleotides align to TRBD2. V lost 0 bases, J lost 8 bases, and 10 bases stayed unmatched. Germline CDR1 is SGHDT and CDR2 is YYEEEE. This CDR3 comprises 17 residues. CDR3 in DNA: TGTGCCAGCAGCTTGGGACTAGCGGGACCAGGACGAGACATTCAGTACTTC. Translation gives CASSLGLAGPGRDIQYF.

The V call is TRBV19, the J call TRBJ1-5; 7 bases fit TRBD1. V lost 4 bases, J lost 1 base, and 10 bases stayed unmatched. This CDR3 comprises 17 residues. Germline values: CDR1 LNHDA, CDR2 SQIVND (reference sequence). CDR3 DNA sequence: TGTGCCAGTAGTACGCAGGGGGTTTCGGGAAGCAATCAGCCCCAGCATTTT. Translation: CASSTQGVSGSNQPQHF.

The J gene is TRBJ2-6, the V gene TRBV19; 12 bases line up with TRBD1. Unmatched junction bases numbered 9, after V lost 7 bases and J lost 2 bases. The CDR3 is made up of 18 amino acids. The germline V gene encodes CDR1 LNHDA and CDR2 SQIVND (reference sequence). This CDR3 is CASKSGQGARTGANVLTF. The CDR3 DNA follows: TGTGCCAGTAAGTCGGGACAGGGGGCGCGAACTGGGGCCAACGTCCTGACTTTC.

The chain couples TRBV10-3 to TRBJ2-7; no reliable D call. The ends were cut back, 11 bases at V and 5 bases at J, with 16 bases in the middle. This CDR3 is 12 amino acids long. The V gene's germline CDR1 is ENHRY and CDR2 SYGVKD. This chain's CDR3 is CASGIGNDEQYF. The DNA for the CDR3 is TGTGCCTCAGGCATCGGTAACGACGAGCAGTACTTC.

This clone has just one count. V usage is TRBV6-6 and J usage is TRBJ2-7; unclear D gene. The CDR3 spans 13 residues. V gave up 3 bases and J gave up 6 bases, with 12 bases separating them. CDR1 MNHNY and CDR2 SVGAGI come from the germline V gene (reference sequence). CDR3 nucleotide sequence: TGTGCCAGCAGTTATTCGGTAGGGATCGAGCAGTACTTC. It specifies CASSYSVGIEQYF.

This clone occurred once. V is TRBV6-1 and J is TRBJ2-7; D could derive from TRBD1 or TRBD2 (5 bases each). The CDR3 extends over 13 amino acids. Germline V CDR1 and CDR2: MNHNS, SASEGT. The V end lost 5 bases, the J end lost 2 bases, and 10 bases lay between the germline ends. CDR3 nucleotide sequence: TGTGCCAGCAGTTGGGACGGAACCTACGAGCAGTACTTC. Translation: CASSWDGTYEQYF.

The chain joins TRBV9 to TRBJ1-4, with 7 bases lining up with TRBD1. V trimming: 3 bases; J trimming: 6 bases; junction bases outside the gene matches: 8. The CDR3 covers 15 residues. CDR1 is SGDLS and CDR2 is YYNGEE in the germline V gene. CDR3: CASSGRGQRDEKLFF. The CDR3 nucleotides are TGTGCCAGCAGCGGTAGGGGACAGAGAGATGAAAAACTGTTTTTT.

This clone was found many times. The chain recombines TRBV9 with TRBJ2-1; D assignment may be TRBD1 or TRBD2 (5 bases each). The CDR3 consists of 14 residues. The V gene's germline CDR1 is SGDLS and CDR2 YYNGEE. Trimming took 6 bases from V and 7 from J, leaving 17 bases between them. The CDR3 nucleotides are TGTGCCAGCAACCGGGACCTCGGAAGAAATGAGCAGTTCTTC. Its translation is CASNRDLGRNEQFF.

Concerning this clone itself: Other DNA variants within this sample encode the same CDR3. V and J are TRBV28 and TRBJ1-3; D gene uncertain. V was trimmed by 3 bases and J by 0 bases, leaving 6 bases between them. Germline V gene data show CDR1 as MDHEN and CDR2 as SYDVKM. The CDR3 contains 14 residues. The CDR3 sequence is CASSLSGSGNTIYF. CDR3 coding DNA: TGTGCCAGCAGTTTGAGCGGCTCTGGAAACACCATATATTTT.

The gene calls are TRBV5-5 and TRBJ2-7; TRBD1 or TRBD2 may be the D gene (5 bases each). This CDR3 has 14 residues. CDR1 SGHKS and CDR2 YYEKEE come from the germline V gene (reference sequence). Between the trimmed V and J ends, which lost 4 bases and 0 bases, there was a span of 11 bases. The CDR3 nucleotides read TGTGCCAGCAGCCCGGGACCAAGCTCCTACGAGCAGTACTTC. Translated, it gives CASSPGPSSYEQYF.

This rearrangement joins TRBV4-2 to TRBJ1-1; no firm D call. CDR3 length: 15 residues. V lost 1 base and J lost 1, with 10 bases in between. Per the germline V gene, CDR1 is LGHNA and CDR2 is YNFKEQ. This CDR3 is CASSQGFGRNTEAFF. CDR3 bases: TGTGCCAGCAGCCAAGGGTTCGGCAGGAACACTGAAGCTTTCTTT.

The chain combines TRBV10-3 with TRBJ1-2; 9 nucleotides line up with TRBD1. Unmatched junction bases numbered 2, after V lost 7 bases and J lost 8 bases. CDR3 length equals 11 residues. Per the germline V gene, CDR1 is ENHRY and CDR2 is SYGVKD. The DNA for the CDR3 is TGTGCCATCAACAGGGGGCAGGGCTACACCTTC. Encoded protein: CAINRGQGYTF.

V and J are TRBV6-6 and TRBJ1-5; no clear D. V was shortened by 6 bases and J by 8 bases, with 14 bases between the two germline ends. The CDR3 is 13 residues long. Germline V CDR1 and CDR2: MNHNY, SVGAGI (reference sequence). CDR3 nucleotide sequence: TGTGCCAGCAGCCCCGGCTACGGGGAGCCCCAGCATTTT. It is translated as CASSPGYGEPQHF.